What follows are 21 T cell receptor beta chains derived from one specimen sequenced in a study of Ad26.COV2.S vaccination and SARS-CoV-2 variants. As to treatment: some 20 received Ad26.COV2.S at low or high dose, single or two shots; a few received placebo; per-sample allocation not given. On day 63 after the first injection, vaccine and placebo recipients gave samples. Some clones are missing from TCRdb's copy, which holds only in-frame ones; the method was immunoSEQ multiplex PCR. This sample yields approximately 410,000 clones, of which roughly 90% are seen a single time; around 3.6% belongs to the top ten. This material consisted of peripheral blood, taken in a trial of Ad26.COV2.S vaccine versus placebo. These receptors were obtained from a person between 18 and 65 years old who received the Ad26.COV2.S COVID-19 vaccine or a placebo.

The V call is TRBV5-8, the J call TRBJ2-3, with a tentative D call TRBD1 (6 bases). CDR3 length equals 15 residues. Trimming left V 4 bases short and J 3 bases short, with 15 bases between. Germline lookup yields CDR1 SGHTS and CDR2 YDEGEE. CDR3 DNA: TGTGCCAGCAGCCAAGGACAGCCATCTACAGATACGCAGTATTTT. Its translation is CASSQGQPSTDTQYF.

The chain combines TRBV28 with TRBJ2-6; D unresolved. Germline V CDR1 and CDR2: MDHEN, SYDVKM. V dropped 3 bases and J dropped 3 bases, with 9 bases sitting between them. This CDR3 spans 15 amino acids. This CDR3 is CASSFQMVGANVLTF. In DNA, the CDR3 is TGTGCCAGCAGTTTTCAGATGGTTGGGGCCAACGTCCTGACTTTC.

This clone was observed a single time. This chain joins TRBV7-9 and TRBJ2-5; TRBD1 might be the D (6 bases). This CDR3 has 15 residues. The V gene's germline CDR1 is SEHNR and CDR2 FQNEAQ (reference sequence). V was trimmed by 3 bases and J by 2 bases, leaving 13 bases between them. The CDR3 is CASSLQGNEQETQYF. CDR3 sequence (DNA): TGTGCCAGCAGCTTGCAGGGGAATGAGCAAGAGACCCAGTACTTC.

The CDR3 here is CASSDRRGEKLFF. The CDR3 coding sequence is TGTGCCAGCAGTGACAGGAGGGGGGAAAAACTGTTTTTT. The chain is built from TRBV6-1 and TRBJ1-4, with a weak D call TRBD1 (6 bases). CDR1 MNHNS and CDR2 SASEGT come from the germline V gene. Deletions cut 3 bases from V and 8 bases from J, with 10 bases between. The CDR3 spans 13 residues.

The chain combines TRBV19 with TRBJ1-2, with 7 bases that match TRBD1. Trimming at V came to 2 bases and at J to 10 bases, leaving 10 bases not matched to a gene. Germline CDR1 and CDR2: LNHDA and SQIVND (reference sequence). This CDR3 is built from 14 residues. The CDR3 here is CASSISQTGMNYTF. In nucleotides, the CDR3 is TGTGCCAGTAGTATAAGCCAGACAGGGATGAACTACACCTTC.

The chain couples TRBV3-1 (or the pseudogene TRBV3-2) to TRBJ2-5; no clear D gene. The ends were cut back, 8 bases at V and 1 base at J, with 8 bases in the middle. Germline lookup yields CDR1 LGHDT and CDR2 YNNKEL (reference sequence). The CDR3 loop spans 12 amino acids. CDR3 nucleotide sequence: TGTGCCAGCCGCCGGGCCCAAGAGACCCAGTACTTC. This gives the protein CASRRAQETQYF.

This sequence joins TRBV5-1 and TRBJ2-5, with 14 bases matching TRBD2. The CDR3 extends over 17 amino acids. With V trimmed by 4 bases and J by 0 bases, 5 bases remained unmatched. Germline V gene data show CDR1 as SGHRS and CDR2 as YFSETQ. The CDR3 bases are TGCGCCAGCAGCGGGGGACTAGCGGGAGCGTACCAAGAGACCCAGTACTTC. Its protein is CASSGGLAGAYQETQYF.

On this clone: Other DNA variants within this sample encode the same CDR3. The rearrangement links TRBV30 to TRBJ1-6; D ambiguous. CDR1 is GTSNPN, CDR2 SVGIG, per germline (reference sequence). The CDR3 is made up of 13 amino acids. The V gene lost 3 bases and the J gene lost 7 bases, with 10 bases spanning the gap. CDR3 amino acids: CAWRTGGNSPLHF. Written as DNA, the CDR3 is TGTGCCTGGAGAACCGGAGGAAATTCACCCCTCCACTTT.

This chain joins TRBV2 and TRBJ2-1; a possible D gene is TRBD2 (7 bases). Trimming took 8 bases from V and 5 from J, leaving 19 bases between them. The CDR3 loop spans 15 amino acids. CDR1 SNHLY and CDR2 FYNNEI come from the germline V gene. CDR3 amino acids: CASQRGTNTHNEQFF. The DNA for the CDR3 is TGTGCCAGCCAAAGGGGGACTAATACCCACAATGAGCAGTTCTTC.

The CDR3 DNA reads as TGTGCCAGCAGCTTTGGTGGAGCTGCGAACTGGGCCAACGTCCTGACTTTC. It codes for CASSFGGAANWANVLTF. The rearrangement links TRBV5-6 to TRBJ2-6; no reliable D call. Trimming shortened V by 2 bases and J by 5 bases, and 17 bases separated the two germline ends. Germline V gene lookup returns CDR1 SGHDT and CDR2 YYEEEE. The CDR3 extends over 17 amino acids.

This clone was picked up a small number of times. The CDR3 nucleotides are TGTGCCAGCAGCGGCCGGACAGGGGGGACCGGGGAGCTGTTTTTT. Its protein product is CASSGRTGGTGELFF. The gene calls are TRBV5-4 and TRBJ2-2; TRBD1 agrees at 10 bases. This CDR3 is 15 amino acids long. Germline CDR1 reads SGHNT; CDR2 reads YYREEE (reference sequence). J gave up 5 bases and V 4 bases, and 5 bases lay outside the gene matches. Together with reference TRBV5-4 and TRBJ2-2, the CDR3 gives the full variable domain: ETGVTQSPTHLIKTRGQQVTLRCSSQSGHNTVSWYQQALGQGPQFIFQYYREEENGRGNFPPRFSGLQFPNYSSELNVNALELDDSALYLCASSGRTGGTGELFFGEGSRLTVL.

V gene TRBV18 combines with J gene TRBJ1-4; 7 nucleotides match TRBD1. V gave up 5 bases and J gave up 7 bases; unmatched junction bases: 10. The CDR3 is 15 amino acids. Germline V gives CDR1 KGHSH, CDR2 LQKENI. The CDR3 DNA reads as TGTGCCAGCTCAACCACAACAGGGGCGGGTGAAAAACTGTTTTTT. Encoded protein: CASSTTTGAGEKLFF.

This chain links TRBV11-3 with TRBJ2-7; D is undetermined. The CDR3 runs 13 residues. Germline V CDR1 and CDR2: SGHNT, YENEEA. The V and J ends lost 1 base and 3 bases respectively, with 7 bases between them. The CDR3 region is CASSLGQVYEQYF. DNA of the CDR3: TGTGCCAGCAGCTTAGGGCAGGTCTACGAGCAGTACTTC.

The V call is TRBV29-1, the J call TRBJ2-3, with D perhaps matching TRBD1 (6 bases). With 8 bases removed from V and 1 base from J, the gap between germline ends came to 19 bases. The germline CDR1 and CDR2 sequences are SQVTM and ANQGSEA. This CDR3 region has 15 residues. CDR3 region: CSSLTPQGGTDTQYF. DNA for the CDR3: TGCAGCTCCTTGACCCCACAGGGAGGCACAGATACGCAGTATTTT.

The V call is TRBV2, the J call TRBJ1-2; a weak D match, TRBD1 (6 bases). This CDR3 is 13 amino acids long. V lost 8 bases to trimming and J lost 4 bases, with 14 bases between them. Germline values: CDR1 SNHLY, CDR2 FYNNEI. Here the CDR3 reads CASYPQGGYGYTF. For the CDR3, the DNA is TGTGCCAGCTACCCACAGGGCGGCTATGGCTACACCTTC.

V gene TRBV6-5 combines with J gene TRBJ1-2; the D gene is possibly TRBD1 (5 bases). Germline V gene data show CDR1 as MNHEY and CDR2 as SVGAGI. This CDR3 region has 14 residues. V dropped 7 bases and J dropped 8 bases, with 20 bases sitting between them. The CDR3 spells CASTDSAVRGGYTF. Written as DNA, the CDR3 is TGTGCCAGCACCGATTCCGCGGTGCGGGGCGGCTACACCTTC.

The chain carries TRBV24-1 and TRBJ2-3, with 12 bases that match TRBD1. V lost 0 bases and J lost 6; bases outside the gene matches: 9. The CDR3 covers 18 residues. CDR1 KGHDR and CDR2 SFDVKD come from the germline V gene. The CDR3 nucleotides are TGTGCCACCAGTGATTTGGGGACAGGGGGCATAGAAAAGGATACGCAGTATTTT. Protein sequence: CATSDLGTGGIEKDTQYF.

The chain is built from TRBV30 and TRBJ1-6; no clear D. Trimming left V 3 bases short and J 7 bases short, with 13 bases between. The CDR3 loop spans 14 amino acids. Germline V gene data show CDR1 as GTSNPN and CDR2 as SVGIG (reference sequence). The DNA for the CDR3 is TGTGCCTGGAGCCCAGGACGGATAAATTCACCCCTCCACTTT. It codes for CAWSPGRINSPLHF.

This rearrangement joins TRBV10-3 to TRBJ1-2, with D tentatively TRBD1 (5 bases). The CDR3 spans 12 residues. The V gene's germline CDR1 is ENHRY and CDR2 SYGVKD. V was trimmed by 3 bases and J by 10 bases, leaving 12 bases between them. CDR3 loop: CAISEDRQHYTF. The CDR3 DNA follows: TGTGCCATCAGTGAAGACCGACAGCACTACACCTTC.

This chain links TRBV7-6 with TRBJ2-1, with D hard to call. CDR1 and CDR2 from the germline V gene are SGHVS and FNYEAQ. Trimming stripped 4 bases from V and 6 bases from J, with 10 bases between. The CDR3 spans 13 residues. The DNA for the CDR3 is TGTGCCAGCAGCTCCTTACAATTCAATGAGCAGTTCTTC. It is translated as CASSSLQFNEQFF.

This chain connects TRBV11-2 to TRBJ2-3; 13 positions match TRBD2. The J segment lost 1 base and the V segment lost 5 bases, leaving 0 bases of the junction unmatched. Germline CDR1 reads SGHAT; CDR2 reads FQNNGV. This CDR3 region has 15 residues. The CDR3 protein is CASSTSGGGTDTQYF. As DNA, the CDR3 is TGTGCCAGCAGCACTAGCGGGGGGGGCACAGATACGCAGTATTTT.